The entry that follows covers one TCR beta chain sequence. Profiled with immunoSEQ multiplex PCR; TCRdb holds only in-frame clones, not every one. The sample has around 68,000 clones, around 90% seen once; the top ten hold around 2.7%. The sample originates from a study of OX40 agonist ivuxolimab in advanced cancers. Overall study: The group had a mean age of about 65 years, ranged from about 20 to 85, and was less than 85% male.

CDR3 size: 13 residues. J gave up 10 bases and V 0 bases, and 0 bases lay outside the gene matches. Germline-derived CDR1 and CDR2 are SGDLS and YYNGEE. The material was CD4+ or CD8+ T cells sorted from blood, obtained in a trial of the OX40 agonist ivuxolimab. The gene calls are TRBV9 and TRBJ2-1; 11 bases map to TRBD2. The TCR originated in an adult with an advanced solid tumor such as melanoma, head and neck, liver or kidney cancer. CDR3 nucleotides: TGTGCCAGCAGCGTAGGGACTAGCGGGGAGCAGTTCTTC. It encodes CASSVGTSGEQFF.